This T cell receptor beta chain is from a study of T and B cells in COVID-19 patients. This CDR3 is built from 13 residues. The germline gives CDR1 LNHDA, CDR2 SQIVND (reference sequence). The V end lost 5 bases, the J end lost 8 bases, and 13 bases lay between the germline ends. This clonotype ranks as medium-sized. Blood genomic DNA input for TRB amplification was about 240-550 ng. TRB rearrangements were amplified by multiplex PCR with BIOMED2 TRB-A/B primers. TCRdb passed the multiplex PCR reads through MiXCR, listing each CDR3 protein once. The sample has more than 7,000 distinct CDR3 sequences, 35% to 50% seen once.

J is TRBJ2-1 and V is TRBV19, with D unresolved. The source is a human donor who had recovered from COVID-19. Input material: blood. The CDR3 DNA follows: TGTGCCAGTAGTCTTGTGAGGTTGGATGAGCAGTTCTTC. Protein: CASSLVRLDEQFF.